These 10 T cell receptor beta chains were all obtained from the same sample, sequenced in a study of T cells after yellow fever vaccination. TCRdb itself ran the 5' RACE reads through MiXCR, one entry per CDR3 protein. The sample comprises 500,000 to 650,000 distinct CDR3 sequences, about 15% of which are singletons, and 17% rests with the top ten. The source material was PBMCs, sampled 5 days after the first yellow fever vaccination. These receptors were obtained from a man between 18 and 29 years old who received the YFV17D yellow fever vaccine.

This chain uses TRBV6-2 or TRBV6-3 with TRBJ2-2; no firm D call. There are 20 residues in the CDR3. CDR1 and CDR2 (germline): MNHEY, SVGEGT. Deletions cut 0 bases from V and 4 bases from J, with 24 bases between. The CDR3 sequence: CASSYSRYGSSFSGTGELFF. CDR3 DNA sequence: TGTGCCAGCAGTTACTCGAGATACGGCAGTAGTTTTAGTGGCACCGGGGAGCTGTTTTTT.

This clonotype has a handful of counts. This chain links TRBV29-1 with TRBJ2-1; 10 bases are a match to TRBD1. V gave up 7 bases and J gave up 9 bases; unmatched junction bases: 9. Germline V gives CDR1 SQVTM, CDR2 ANQGSEA. This CDR3 has 13 amino acids. CDR3 sequence reads: CSALGQGNTEQFF. The CDR3 DNA follows: TGCAGCGCCCTGGGACAGGGGAATACTGAGCAGTTCTTC.

This clonotype appeared many times. The rearrangement links TRBV15 to TRBJ1-2; 8 bases are shared with TRBD1. The V segment lost 4 bases and the J segment 4 bases; nucleotides outside the gene matches: 5. Germline loops: CDR1 LNHNV, CDR2 YYDKDF (reference sequence). CDR3 length equals 14 residues. The CDR3 DNA reads as TGTGCCACCAGCAAAAGGGGACAGGTCTATGGCTACACCTTC. Its translation is CATSKRGQVYGYTF.

The chain has TRBV4-2 and TRBJ2-1; a possible D gene is TRBD2 (7 bases). The CDR3 totals 18 residues. Trimming removed 0 bases from V and 2 bases from J, with 17 bases in between. Germline lookup yields CDR1 LGHNA and CDR2 YNFKEQ. The CDR3 reads CASSQEGDGGRAYNEQFF. The CDR3 DNA is TGTGCCAGCAGCCAAGAAGGAGACGGGGGGCGCGCCTACAATGAGCAGTTCTTC.

The chain has TRBV19 and TRBJ2-6; the D gene is possibly TRBD2 (5 bases). The CDR3 spans 16 residues. V shed 4 bases and J shed 0 bases, with 10 bases lying between them. The germline V gene encodes CDR1 LNHDA and CDR2 SQIVND (reference sequence). The CDR3 protein is CASSRGRDSGANVLTF. As DNA, the CDR3 is TGTGCCAGTAGTAGAGGACGGGACTCTGGGGCCAACGTCCTGACTTTC.

This rearrangement joins TRBV24-1 to TRBJ2-1; D is unclear. Trimming pared 3 bases from V and 0 bases from J, leaving 8 bases between. This CDR3 has 15 amino acids. The germline V gene encodes CDR1 KGHDR and CDR2 SFDVKD. The CDR3 DNA follows: TGTGCCACCAGTGATGAGAGAGGCTCCTACAATGAGCAGTTCTTC. The encoded protein is CATSDERGSYNEQFF.

This rearrangement joins TRBV7-7 to TRBJ2-5; 7 bases are shared with TRBD1. The CDR3 runs 17 residues. The germline V gene encodes CDR1 SSHAT and CDR2 FNYEAQ (reference sequence). With V trimmed by 5 bases and J by 5 bases, 17 bases remained unmatched. CDR3 sequence (DNA): TGTGCCAGCAGCCATAGCGCCCCGGGACAGCGAATGGAGACCCAGTACTTC. Encoded protein: CASSHSAPGQRMETQYF.

The J gene is TRBJ1-5, the V gene TRBV20-1, with a tentative D call TRBD1 (6 bases). CDR3 size: 12 residues. Germline assignment: CDR1 DFQATT and CDR2 SNEGSKA (reference sequence). Trimming shortened V by 6 bases and J by 9 bases, and 15 bases separated the two germline ends. DNA of the CDR3: TGCAGTGCCAAGGCAGGGGAAGGGCCCCAGCATTTT. Translation gives CSAKAGEGPQHF.

The V call is TRBV7-2, the J call TRBJ2-5; TRBD1 aligns across 7 bases. The CDR3 contains 14 residues. The ends lost 4 bases at V and 3 bases at J; junction bases unmatched: 5. Germline V CDR1 and CDR2: SGHTA, FQGNSA. The CDR3 bases are TGTGCCAGCAGCTCTGGGACAGATAAAGAGACCCAGTACTTC. Translating it yields CASSSGTDKETQYF.

This clonotype turned up a few times. This chain uses TRBV7-9 with TRBJ2-7; D ambiguous. The germline gives CDR1 SEHNR, CDR2 FQNEAQ (reference sequence). V was trimmed by 3 bases and J by 0 bases, leaving 6 bases between them. This CDR3 is built from 13 residues. The CDR3 DNA follows: TGTGCCAGCAGCTTCCCGAGCTCCTACGAGCAGTACGTC. Its protein product is CASSFPSSYEQYV.